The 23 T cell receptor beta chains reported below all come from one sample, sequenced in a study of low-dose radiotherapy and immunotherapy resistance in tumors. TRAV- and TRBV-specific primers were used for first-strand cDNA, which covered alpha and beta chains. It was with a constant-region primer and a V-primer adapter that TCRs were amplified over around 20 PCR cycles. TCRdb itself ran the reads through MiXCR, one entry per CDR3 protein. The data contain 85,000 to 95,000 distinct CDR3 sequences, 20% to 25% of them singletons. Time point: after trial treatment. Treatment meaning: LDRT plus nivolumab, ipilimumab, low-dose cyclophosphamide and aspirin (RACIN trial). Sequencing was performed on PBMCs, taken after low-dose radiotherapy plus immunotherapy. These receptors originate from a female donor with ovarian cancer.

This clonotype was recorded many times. CDR3 residues: CASSLKGGLNTGELFF. DNA for the CDR3: TGTGCCAGCAGCTTAAAGGGGGGCCTGAACACCGGGGAGCTGTTTTTT. The chain has TRBV7-9 and TRBJ2-2; perhaps D is TRBD1 or TRBD2 (6 bases each). This CDR3 is 16 amino acids long. Germline V CDR1 and CDR2: SEHNR, FQNEAQ (reference sequence). The germline V and J ends were trimmed by 2 bases and 1 base, with 11 bases remaining between them.

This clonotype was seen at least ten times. CDR3 in DNA: TGCGCCAGCAGCTTGAACGTTGCGGGGGGCGACGACATTCAGTACTTC. It is translated as CASSLNVAGGDDIQYF. The J gene is TRBJ2-4, the V gene TRBV5-1; TRBD2 aligns across 8 bases. The CDR3 is 16 residues long. V trimming: 1 base; J trimming: 8 bases; junction bases outside the gene matches: 11. CDR1 and CDR2 (germline): SGHRS, YFSETQ.

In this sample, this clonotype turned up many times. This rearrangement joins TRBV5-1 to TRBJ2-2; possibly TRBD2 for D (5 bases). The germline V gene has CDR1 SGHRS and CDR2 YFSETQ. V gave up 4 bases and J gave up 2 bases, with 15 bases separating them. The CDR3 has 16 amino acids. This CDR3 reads CASSPWGESNTGELFF. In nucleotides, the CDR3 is TGCGCCAGCAGCCCCTGGGGAGAAAGCAACACCGGGGAGCTGTTTTTT.

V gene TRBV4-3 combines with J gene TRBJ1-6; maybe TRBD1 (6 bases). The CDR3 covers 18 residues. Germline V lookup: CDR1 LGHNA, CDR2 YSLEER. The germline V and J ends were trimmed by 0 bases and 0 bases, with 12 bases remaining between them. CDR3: CASSQDGGGSSYNSPLHF. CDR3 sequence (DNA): TGCGCCAGCAGCCAAGATGGAGGGGGAAGCTCCTATAATTCACCCCTCCACTTT.

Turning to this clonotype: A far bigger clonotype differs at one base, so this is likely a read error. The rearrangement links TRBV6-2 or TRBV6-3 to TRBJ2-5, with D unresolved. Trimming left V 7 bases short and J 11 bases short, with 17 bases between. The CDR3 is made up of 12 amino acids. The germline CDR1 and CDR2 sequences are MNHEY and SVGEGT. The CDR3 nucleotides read TGTGCCAGCACTCGACCCGAGCGCGTACAGTACTTC. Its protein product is CASTRPERVQYF.

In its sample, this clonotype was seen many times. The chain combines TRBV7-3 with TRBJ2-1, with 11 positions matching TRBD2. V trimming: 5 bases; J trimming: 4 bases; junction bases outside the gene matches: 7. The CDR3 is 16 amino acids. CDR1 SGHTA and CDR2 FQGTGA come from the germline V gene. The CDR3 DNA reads TGTGCCAGCAGCCCGGGGGGGACTAGCGGTTACAATGAGCAGTTCTTC. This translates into CASSPGGTSGYNEQFF.

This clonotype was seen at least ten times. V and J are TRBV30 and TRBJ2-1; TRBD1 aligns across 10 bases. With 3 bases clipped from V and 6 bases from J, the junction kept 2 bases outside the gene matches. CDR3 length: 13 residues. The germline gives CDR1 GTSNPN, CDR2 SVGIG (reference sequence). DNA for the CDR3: TGTGCCTGGAGGGGGACAGGGGTCAATGAGCAGTTCTTC. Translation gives CAWRGTGVNEQFF.

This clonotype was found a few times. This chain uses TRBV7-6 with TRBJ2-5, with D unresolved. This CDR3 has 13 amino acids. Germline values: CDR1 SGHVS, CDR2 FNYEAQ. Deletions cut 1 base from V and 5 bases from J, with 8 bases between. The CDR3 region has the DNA TGTGCCAGCAGCTTAGAGGGCACCGAGACCCAGTACTTC. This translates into CASSLEGTETQYF.

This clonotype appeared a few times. The CDR3 bases are TGTGCCAGCGACCCCGGATTAGCCAAAAACATTCAGTACTTC. This encodes CASDPGLAKNIQYF. This chain joins TRBV7-9 and TRBJ2-4, with D unclear. The length of the CDR3 is 14 residues. V was clipped by 8 bases and J by 0 bases, with 11 bases between them. Germline values: CDR1 SEHNR, CDR2 FQNEAQ (reference sequence).

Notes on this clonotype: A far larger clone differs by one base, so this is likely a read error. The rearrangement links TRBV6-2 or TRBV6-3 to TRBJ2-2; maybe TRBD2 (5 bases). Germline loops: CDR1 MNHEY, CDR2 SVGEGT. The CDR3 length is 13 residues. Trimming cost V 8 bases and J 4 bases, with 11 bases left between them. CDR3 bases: TGTGCCAGCGTCGGGGTCAGCACCGGGGAGCTGTTTTTT. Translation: CASVGVSTGELFF.

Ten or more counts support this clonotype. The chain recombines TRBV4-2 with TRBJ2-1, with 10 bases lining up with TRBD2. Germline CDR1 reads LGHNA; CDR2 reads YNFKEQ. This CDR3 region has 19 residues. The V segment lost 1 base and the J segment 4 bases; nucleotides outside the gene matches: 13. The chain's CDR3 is CASSQGQGYTGLAYNEQFF. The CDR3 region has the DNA TGTGCCAGCAGCCAAGGTCAGGGCTACACGGGACTAGCGTACAATGAGCAGTTCTTC.

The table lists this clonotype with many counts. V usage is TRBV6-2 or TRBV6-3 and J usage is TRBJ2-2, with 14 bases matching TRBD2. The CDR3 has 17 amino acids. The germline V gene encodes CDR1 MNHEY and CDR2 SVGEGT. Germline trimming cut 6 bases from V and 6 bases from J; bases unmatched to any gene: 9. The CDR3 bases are TGTGCCAGCAGCAAACCGGGACTAGCGGGAGTGTCCGGGGAGCTGTTTTTT. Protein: CASSKPGLAGVSGELFF.

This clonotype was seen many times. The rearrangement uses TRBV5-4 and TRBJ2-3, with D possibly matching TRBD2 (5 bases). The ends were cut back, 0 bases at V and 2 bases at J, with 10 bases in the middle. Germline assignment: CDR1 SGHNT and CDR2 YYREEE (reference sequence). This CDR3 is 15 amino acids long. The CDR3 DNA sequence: TGTGCCAGCAGCTTGGCCGAGGGATACACAGATACGCAGTATTTT. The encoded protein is CASSLAEGYTDTQYF.

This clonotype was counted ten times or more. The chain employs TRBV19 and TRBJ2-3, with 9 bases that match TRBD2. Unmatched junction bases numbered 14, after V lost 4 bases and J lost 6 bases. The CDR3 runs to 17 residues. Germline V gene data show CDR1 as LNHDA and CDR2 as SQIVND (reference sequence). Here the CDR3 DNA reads TGTGCCAGTAGTACCCTAAAGACTAGCGGAGGGGGGGATACGCAGTATTTT. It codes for CASSTLKTSGGGDTQYF.

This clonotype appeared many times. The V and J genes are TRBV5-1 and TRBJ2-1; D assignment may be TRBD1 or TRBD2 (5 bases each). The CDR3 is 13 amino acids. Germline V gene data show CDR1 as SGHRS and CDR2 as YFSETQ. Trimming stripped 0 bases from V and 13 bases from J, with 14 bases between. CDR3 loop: CASSLGGLDKQFF. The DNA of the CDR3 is TGCGCCAGCAGCTTGGGCGGACTGGACAAACAGTTCTTC. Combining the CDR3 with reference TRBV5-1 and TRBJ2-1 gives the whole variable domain KAGVTQTPRYLIKTRGQQVTLSCSPISGHRSVSWYQQTPGQGLQFLFEYFSETQRNKGNFPGRFSGRQFSNSRSEMNVSTLELGDSALYLCASSLGGLDKQFFGPGTRLTVL.

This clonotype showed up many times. The CDR3 DNA reads as TGTGCCAGCCGCGTGTCGGGACAGGGGTCTCCCGGGGAGCTGTTTTTT. It encodes CASRVSGQGSPGELFF. The chain carries TRBV6-5 and TRBJ2-2, with 10 bases fitting TRBD1. Germline V gene sequence: CDR1 MNHEY, CDR2 SVGAGI. The CDR3 length is 16 residues. V lost 8 bases, J lost 6 bases, and 12 bases stayed unmatched.

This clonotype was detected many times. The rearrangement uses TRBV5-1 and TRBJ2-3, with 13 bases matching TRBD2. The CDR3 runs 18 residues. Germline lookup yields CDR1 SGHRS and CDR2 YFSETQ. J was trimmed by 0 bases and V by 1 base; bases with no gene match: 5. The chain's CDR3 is CASSLRTSGGSSTDTQYF. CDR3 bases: TGCGCCAGCAGCTTGCGGACTAGCGGGGGATCTAGCACAGATACGCAGTATTTT.

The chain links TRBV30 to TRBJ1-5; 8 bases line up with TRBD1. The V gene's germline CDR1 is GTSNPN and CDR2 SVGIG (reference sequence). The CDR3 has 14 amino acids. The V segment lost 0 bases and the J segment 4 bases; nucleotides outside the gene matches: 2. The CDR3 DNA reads TGTGCCTGGAGTGTACAGGGGGGAAATCAGCCCCAGCATTTT. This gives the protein CAWSVQGGNQPQHF.

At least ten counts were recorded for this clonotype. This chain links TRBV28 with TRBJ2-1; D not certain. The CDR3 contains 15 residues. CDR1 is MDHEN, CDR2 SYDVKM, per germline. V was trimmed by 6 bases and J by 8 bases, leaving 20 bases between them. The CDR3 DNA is TGTGCCAGCAGACCCTTCCGGACCCCGAACCATGAGCAGTTCTTC. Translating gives CASRPFRTPNHEQFF.

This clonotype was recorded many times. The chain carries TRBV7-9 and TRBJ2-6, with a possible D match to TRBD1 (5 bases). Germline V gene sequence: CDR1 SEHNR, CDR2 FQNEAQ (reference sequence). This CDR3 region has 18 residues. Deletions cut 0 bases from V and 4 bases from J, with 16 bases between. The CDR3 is CASSLAQGARFGANVLTF. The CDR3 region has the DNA TGTGCCAGCAGCTTAGCGCAAGGGGCCCGGTTCGGGGCCAACGTCCTGACTTTC.

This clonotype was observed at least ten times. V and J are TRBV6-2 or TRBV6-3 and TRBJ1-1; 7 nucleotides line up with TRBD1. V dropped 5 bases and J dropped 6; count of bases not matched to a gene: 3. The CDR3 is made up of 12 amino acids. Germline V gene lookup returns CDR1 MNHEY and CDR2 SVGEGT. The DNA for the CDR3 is TGTGCCAGCAGTCGTCAGGGGGCTGAAGCTTTCTTT. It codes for CASSRQGAEAFF.

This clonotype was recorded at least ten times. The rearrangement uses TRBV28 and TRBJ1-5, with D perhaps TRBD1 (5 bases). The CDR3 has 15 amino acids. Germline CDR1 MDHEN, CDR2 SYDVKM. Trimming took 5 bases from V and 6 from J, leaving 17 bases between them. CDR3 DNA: TGTGCCAGCAGTCCCACGTCAGGGAGGGGTCAGCCCCAGCATTTT. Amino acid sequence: CASSPTSGRGQPQHF.

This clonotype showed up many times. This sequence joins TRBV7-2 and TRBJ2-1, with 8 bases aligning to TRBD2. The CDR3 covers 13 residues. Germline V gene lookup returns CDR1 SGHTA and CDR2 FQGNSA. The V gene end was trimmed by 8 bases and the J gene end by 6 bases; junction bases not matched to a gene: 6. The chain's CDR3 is CASRLGGANEQFF. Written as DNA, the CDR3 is TGTGCCAGCCGCCTCGGGGGGGCCAATGAGCAGTTCTTC.